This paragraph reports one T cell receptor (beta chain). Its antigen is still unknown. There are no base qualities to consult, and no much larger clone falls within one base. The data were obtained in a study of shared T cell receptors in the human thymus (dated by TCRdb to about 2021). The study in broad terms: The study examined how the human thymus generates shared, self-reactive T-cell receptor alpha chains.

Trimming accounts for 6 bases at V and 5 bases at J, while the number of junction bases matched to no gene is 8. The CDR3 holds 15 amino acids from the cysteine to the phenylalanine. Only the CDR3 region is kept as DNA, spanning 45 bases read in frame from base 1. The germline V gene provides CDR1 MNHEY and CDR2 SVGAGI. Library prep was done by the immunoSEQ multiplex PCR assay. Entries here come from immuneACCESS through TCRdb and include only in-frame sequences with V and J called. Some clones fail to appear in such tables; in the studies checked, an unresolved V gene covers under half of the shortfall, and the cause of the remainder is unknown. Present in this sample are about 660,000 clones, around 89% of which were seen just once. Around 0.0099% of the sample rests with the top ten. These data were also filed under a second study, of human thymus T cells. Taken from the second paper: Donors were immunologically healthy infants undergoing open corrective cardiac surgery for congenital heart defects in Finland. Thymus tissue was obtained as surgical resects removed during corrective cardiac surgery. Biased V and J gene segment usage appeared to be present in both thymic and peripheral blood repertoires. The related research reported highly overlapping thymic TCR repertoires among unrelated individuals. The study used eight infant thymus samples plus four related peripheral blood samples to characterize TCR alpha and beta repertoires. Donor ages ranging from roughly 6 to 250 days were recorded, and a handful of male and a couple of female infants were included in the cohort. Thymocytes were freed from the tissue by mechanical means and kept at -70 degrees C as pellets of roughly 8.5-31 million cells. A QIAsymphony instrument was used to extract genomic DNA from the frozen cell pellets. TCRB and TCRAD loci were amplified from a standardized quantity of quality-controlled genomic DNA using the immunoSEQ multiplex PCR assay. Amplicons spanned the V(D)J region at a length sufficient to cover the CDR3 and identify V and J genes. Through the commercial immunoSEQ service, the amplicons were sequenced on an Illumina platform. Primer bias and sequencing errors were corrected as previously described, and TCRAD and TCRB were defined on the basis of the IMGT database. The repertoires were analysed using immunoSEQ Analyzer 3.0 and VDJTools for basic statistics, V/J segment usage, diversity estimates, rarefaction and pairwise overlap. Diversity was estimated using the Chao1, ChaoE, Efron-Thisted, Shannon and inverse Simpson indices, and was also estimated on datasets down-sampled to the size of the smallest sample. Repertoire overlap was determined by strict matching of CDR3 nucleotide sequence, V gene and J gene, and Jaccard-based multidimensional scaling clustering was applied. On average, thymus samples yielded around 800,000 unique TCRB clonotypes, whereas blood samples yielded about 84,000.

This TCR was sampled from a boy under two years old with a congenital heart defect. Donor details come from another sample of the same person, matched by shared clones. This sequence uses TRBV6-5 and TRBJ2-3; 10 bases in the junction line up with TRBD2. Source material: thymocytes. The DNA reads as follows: TGTGCCAGCAGCCCCAGCGGGAGGGCCGGAGATACGCAGTATTTT. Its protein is CASSPSGRAGDTQYF.